Here is one T cell receptor beta chain with its context. The germline gives CDR1 SEHNR, CDR2 FQNEAQ (reference sequence). This CDR3 is built from 15 residues. V dropped 4 bases and J dropped 7 bases, with 19 bases sitting between them. The cohort comprised adults aged about 18 to 90 years residing in some 24 US areas. Assignment of participants to cohorts was predicated upon participant-reported clinical history. The data were obtained in a study of blood T cell repertoires in COVID-19. Study-level background: The United States, Italy and Spain provided the acute and convalescent COVID-19 samples. The cDNA or gDNA used as material had been derived from T cells, B-cell-depleted T cells, or PBMCs.

Clones were read by immunoSEQ multiplex PCR, and TCRdb kept only the in-frame ones, dropping some. The sample lists fewer than 250,000 clones, over 80% occurring once. This clonotype was sampled from a woman aged 25 to 39 with acute COVID-19. The V call is TRBV7-9, the J call TRBJ1-1; D perhaps matches TRBD1 (5 bases). Input material: PBMCs or T cells enriched from blood (not recorded which). The CDR3 sequence is CASSSSGGIFDEAFF. CDR3 coding DNA: TGTGCCAGCAGCTCCTCGGGGGGAATCTTTGATGAAGCTTTCTTT.